These T cell receptor beta chains were read from a single sample in a study of cytomegalovirus exposure and HLA in healthy donors. Sequencing was performed with immunoSEQ multiplex PCR; in TCRdb, only in-frame clones are kept and a portion is missing. The table lists 120,000 or so clones, 89% of them singletons. The sequencing input was PBMCs. These receptor sequences come from a woman aged 18-30 years in good health and CMV-seronegative. Both conserved end residues are part of each CDR3. Each record gives: V gene, J gene, D gene, clone size, CDR3 DNA, CDR3 protein. D genes are given only for firm matches. Some rows mark clone size as missing; the rest say once, few, many or name a class of expanded clone.

>TRBV6-5|TRBJ2-2|TRBD1|NA
TGTGCCAGCAGAACACCGGGACAGGCCCCCGGGGAGCTGTTTTTT
CASRTPGQAPGELFF
>TRBV27|TRBJ2-7|TRBD2|NA
TGTGCCAGCACAGGTCGATCCGGGACTAGCAGTCCCTACGAGCAGTACTTC
CASTGRSGTSSPYEQYF
>TRBV6-1|TRBJ2-3|TRBD2|once
TGTGCCAGCACCGGACTAGCGGGAGCAGATACGCAGTATTTT
CASTGLAGADTQYF
>TRBV29-1|TRBJ2-3|NA|NA
TGCAGCGTTGAAGGATACCAAGGCGGGACATTGGACAGGATCACAGATACGCAGTATTTT
CSVEGYQGGTLDRITDTQYF
>TRBV11-3|TRBJ2-5|TRBD2|NA
TGTGCCAGCAGCACGATAGCGGGAGGACTCAAAGAGACCCAGTACTTC
CASSTIAGGLKETQYF
>TRBV28|TRBJ2-7|TRBD2|NA
TGTGCCAGCAGTCCTACTAGCGGCCTCTCCTACGAGCAGTACTTC
CASSPTSGLSYEQYF
>TRBV30|TRBJ1-1|TRBD1|NA
TGTGCCCTCCGAAGGGGGACAGGGCTGGACACTGAAGCTTTCTTT
CALRRGTGLDTEAFF
>TRBV5-4|TRBJ2-2|TRBD2|NA
TGTGCCAGCAGCACTTATACCGGGACTAGCGGCCCTATAGGGACCGGGGAGCTGTTTTTT
CASSTYTGTSGPIGTGELFF
>TRBV21-1|TRBJ2-7|NA|NA
TGTGCCAGCAACGTTGGACAGGGGGACTACGAGCAGTACTTC
CASNVGQGDYEQYF
>TRBV7-8|TRBJ2-7|TRBD2|NA
TGTGCCAGCAGCTTCGGAGGGCGGGAGAGTTACGAGCAGTACTTC
CASSFGGRESYEQYF
>TRBV30|TRBJ2-3|TRBD2|NA
TGTGCCCTACTCGGCGGGGTAGCGGGAGGACACACAGATACGCAGTATTTT
CALLGGVAGGHTDTQYF
>TRBV10-1|TRBJ1-1|NA|NA
TGCGCCAGCAGTAAGGGGGGGTCCTTGAACACTGAAGCTTTCTTT
CASSKGGSLNTEAFF
>TRBV7-8|TRBJ2-2|TRBD2|NA
TGTGCCAGCAGTTTCACAGCGGGAAATCGAGGGGAGCTGTTTTTT
CASSFTAGNRGELFF
>TRBV28|TRBJ1-4|NA|NA
TGTGCCAGCAGTTTATGGCAGGGTAATGAAAAACTGTTTTTT
CASSLWQGNEKLFF
>TRBV20-1|TRBJ2-7|NA|NA
TGCAGTGCTAGGACTCAGTACGCGCAGTACTTC
CSARTQYAQYF
>TRBV5-4|TRBJ2-5|NA|NA
TGTGCCAGCAGCCACCCCCCCGGGAGGACAGCCCAAGAGACCCAGTACTTC
CASSHPPGRTAQETQYF
>TRBV27|TRBJ1-5|NA|NA
TGTGCCAGCAGTTTCGAGGGTCACCCCAATCAGCCCCAGCATTTT
CASSFEGHPNQPQHF
>TRBV6-5|TRBJ2-7|TRBD2|NA
TGTGCCAGCAGTTCCCTCGGGAGGTCCTACGAGCAGTACTTC
CASSSLGRSYEQYF
>TRBV7-6|TRBJ2-5|TRBD1|NA
TGTGCCAGCAGCTCAGGAGGGACAGGGTGGACCCAGTACTTC
CASSSGGTGWTQYF
>TRBV19|TRBJ1-4|NA|once
TGTGCCGCCAGAGGGGGAAGGGTTAATGAAAAACTGTTTTTT
CAARGGRVNEKLFF
>TRBV4-1|TRBJ2-7|NA|NA
TGCGCCAGCAGCCTCGCGGGTTCCTACGAGCAGTACTTC
CASSLAGSYEQYF
>TRBV7-9|TRBJ1-2|TRBD1|NA
TGTGCCACGGACAGGGCGGCTGGCTATGGCTACACCTTC
CATDRAAGYGYTF
>TRBV10-3|TRBJ2-1|TRBD1|NA
TGTGCCATCAGTGGTTCTGGACAGGGGGCCGGTGAGCAGTTCTTC
CAISGSGQGAGEQFF
>TRBV7-2|TRBJ2-3|TRBD2|NA
TGTGCCAGCAGCTTAGGGCTAGCGGGAGGACCGCAGTATTTT
CASSLGLAGGPQYF
>TRBV5-1|TRBJ2-7|TRBD2|NA
TGCGCCAGCAGCCCGGGACTAGCGATACACGAGCAGTACTTC
CASSPGLAIHEQYF
>TRBV9|TRBJ2-7|TRBD2|few
TGTGCCAGCAGCGTAGGACTAGCGGGAGCCTACGAGCAGTACTTC
CASSVGLAGAYEQYF
>TRBV13|TRBJ1-2|NA|NA
TGTGCCAGCAGCTTAGGGGCAAGTAACTATGGCTACACCTTC
CASSLGASNYGYTF
>TRBV4-1|TRBJ2-7|NA|NA
TGCGCCAGCAGCCCTACTAGCATCTCCTACGAGCAGTACTTC
CASSPTSISYEQYF
>TRBV6-5|TRBJ2-3|NA|once
TGTGCCAGCAGCTCGACTAGCACAGATACGCAGTATTTT
CASSSTSTDTQYF
>TRBV5-1|TRBJ2-6|NA|NA
TGCGCCAGCAGCCAAGACAGCTCTGGGGCCAACGTCCTGACTTTC
CASSQDSSGANVLTF
>TRBV7-2|TRBJ2-3|TRBD2|NA
TGTGCCAGCAGCTCTAGCGGGAGGAGAGCAGATACGCAGTATTTT
CASSSSGRRADTQYF
>TRBV19|TRBJ2-1|NA|NA
TGTGCCAGTAGTGCCGGACAGAATGAGCAGTTCTTC
CASSAGQNEQFF
>TRBV5-1|TRBJ1-5|TRBD1|NA
TGCGCCAGCAGCTCGACAGGGGGCGTTCAGCCCCAGCATTTT
CASSSTGGVQPQHF
>TRBV5-5|TRBJ1-1|NA|NA
TGTGCCAGCAGCACCCCGCGAGGGAAATTTCGCACTGAAGCTTTCTTT
CASSTPRGKFRTEAFF
>TRBV4-2|TRBJ1-1|TRBD1|NA
TGTGCCAGCAGCCGCCACGGCAGGACAGGGGTGAACACTGAAGCTTTCTTT
CASSRHGRTGVNTEAFF
>TRBV27|TRBJ2-7|TRBD1|NA
TGTGCCAGCAGTTTGGCTGGACAGGGCCACGAGCAGTACTTC
CASSLAGQGHEQYF
>TRBV11-3|TRBJ2-3|TRBD2|NA
TGTGCCAGCAGCTTAGTAACTAGCGGGATTGCAGATACGCAGTATTTT
CASSLVTSGIADTQYF
>TRBV4-1|TRBJ2-1|TRBD2|NA
TGCGCCAGCAGCCCGATGGGACTAGCGGGAAAGGAGCAGTTCTTC
CASSPMGLAGKEQFF
>TRBV11-2|TRBJ2-7|NA|NA
TGTGCCAGCAGCTTAAGTTTCGGGGTCGAGCAGTACTTC
CASSLSFGVEQYF
>TRBV28|TRBJ2-1|NA|NA
TGTGCCAGCAGTCCCCCCACAGGGTTCGGCCAGTTCTTC
CASSPPTGFGQFF
>TRBV27|TRBJ2-1|TRBD2|NA
TGTGCCAGCAGCCCCATCCTAGCGGGAGGAAAAGAGCAGTTCTTC
CASSPILAGGKEQFF
>TRBV29-1|TRBJ2-1|NA|few
TGCAGCGTTGAAGGCGAGTCCCTCAATGAGCAGTTCTTC
CSVEGESLNEQFF
>TRBV7-9|TRBJ2-1|TRBD2|NA
TGTGCCAGCAGTGGGACTAGCGGGAGTTTTTATTCCGGTGAGCAGTTCTTC
CASSGTSGSFYSGEQFF
>TRBV15|TRBJ2-3|NA|NA
TGTGCCACCATCGAGACAGGCCTTAGCACAGATACGCAGTATTTT
CATIETGLSTDTQYF
>TRBV4-2|TRBJ1-2|NA|NA
TGTGCCAGCAGCCAAGAGGGGTGGGGAGCTAACTATGGCTACACCTTC
CASSQEGWGANYGYTF
>TRBV7-9|TRBJ1-1|NA|NA
TGTGCCAGCAGCTTAGGCGTGTCTGAAGCTTTCTTT
CASSLGVSEAFF
>TRBV7-9|TRBJ2-7|TRBD1|NA
TGTGCCAGCAGCTTCGCCGGGACAGGGGCCTACGAGCAGTACTTC
CASSFAGTGAYEQYF